The sequence of this T cell receptor beta chain was determined in a study of blood T cells in healthy people across ages (dated by TCRdb to the mid-2010s). Study-wide context: Template switching captured roughly one uniquely barcoded TCR beta cDNA molecule per two T cells in model experiments. The donors were divided into four age groups: young (average around 17 years), middle-aged (roughly 40), aged (about 61) and long-lived (around 87). Using the same blood draw, the study looked at two additional independent replicas of 1 million unique cDNA reads for two donors, one aged 18 to 30 and the other aged 80 or older. Age-related changes in TCR beta repertoire diversity were measured in the study by deep sequencing normalized with unique cDNA molecular identifiers. To avoid experimental bias, donors of different ages were spread randomly across the sequencing lanes. Beyond this particular receptor, the publication reports: Bulk unsorted PBMC profiling prevented conclusive comparison of naive and antigen-experienced compartments. Estimates of total diversity based on one million sequenced T cells were regarded as lower bounds and as underestimates. Observed TCR beta diversity correlated strongly with the percentage of naive T cells measured by flow cytometry. As age increased, observed TCR beta diversity per million T cells dropped in a roughly linear way, and a significant reduction was already evident by age roughly 36. Compared with the aged group, more naive CD4+ T cells, fewer expanded clones and increased TCR diversity were shown by the long-lived group, suggesting age selection. The CMV infection status of donors was not known, potentially confounding age-related changes in expanded clonotypes.

Library prep was done by 5' RACE. The data were produced on an Illumina HiSeq 2500. A second roughly 6 to 12 cycle PCR used a sample-barcoded 5' primer and a J-beta primer mix. A template-switch 5' adaptor carrying 12 random nucleotides introduced a unique molecular identifier onto each TCR beta cDNA molecule. Each sample yielded at least 3 million CDR3-containing paired-end reads. First-strand cDNA synthesis was performed from all RNA using the Mint cDNA synthesis kit, with priming by a TRBC-specific oligonucleotide. All cDNA was treated with uracil-DNA glycosylase and then went through a first 18-cycle PCR with the universal primers M1SS and BC2_uni_R. The source study handled its data this way. Normalization of each sample was performed by random selection of 1 million high-quality reads, each carrying a distinct molecular identifier. Instead of being binned into consensus sequences, reads with shared molecular identifiers were discarded. MiTCR, set to a Q25 quality threshold and the strictest error-elimination algorithm, was used for CDR3 identification, clonotype clustering and error correction. A nonparametric unseen species model with Euler transformation was used to estimate a lower bound on total TCR beta diversity. The raw public reads went through TCRdb reprocessing: fastp at Q25, MiXCR clone calling, in-frame beta chains kept. Rows are unified per CDR3 protein, each entry keeping the most common DNA and genes. TCRdb assigned the V and J calls; the authors' analysis was not used. This sample comprises about 830,000 distinct CDR3 sequences, roughly 60% of them detected only once. Together, the top ten hold 22% of the sample.

CDR1 and CDR2 are drawn from the germline V gene (reference sequence): LGHDT, YNNKEL. From the cysteine through the phenylalanine, the CDR3 covers 13 amino acids. The kept DNA is CDR3 alone, 39 bases in frame from the first base. V loses 11 bases of germline sequence and J loses 6 bases, and the interval between the two ends is 17 bases. On this clonotype: What antigen it recognizes has not been identified. No base quality information exists; no much larger clone differs at one position.

Donors were around 37 systemically healthy Caucasian individuals from Russia aged roughly 6 to 100 years. Each donor gave ten milliliters of peripheral blood, collected into EDTA-treated Vacutainer tubes. Ficoll-Paque density-gradient centrifugation was used to isolate PBMCs, with at least 6.5 million per sample. Total RNA was extracted from PBMCs with Trizol reagent, with at least 6 micrograms obtained per sample. For every donor, flow cytometry on a PBMC aliquot measured the percentage of naive CD45RAhigh/CD27high T cells. The rearrangement combines TRBV3-1 with TRBJ2-1, and TRBD2 may be the D gene, going by 5 matching bases. The source of this sequence is a man aged 25 to 45 in good health. Sequencing input: blood. The nucleotide sequence reads as follows: TGTGCCTCCCGACGGGATTTAGGCAATGAGCAGTTCTTC. Its coded protein is CASRRDLGNEQFF.